The table lists the clone carrying this T cell receptor beta chain with a count of one. The assay was immunoSEQ multiplex PCR, and TCRdb's table has in-frame clones only and misses some. The sample has about 64,000 clones, approximately 86% seen once. The data belong to a study of blood T cell repertoires in COVID-19. Looked up from germline, CDR1 is MDHEN and CDR2 is SYDVKM. The CDR3 consists of 11 residues. Trimming took 5 bases from V and 8 from J; bases not matched to a gene: 2. The TCR originated in a man in his forties with acute or convalescent COVID-19. The V call is TRBV28, the J call TRBJ1-1, with 7 nucleotides matching TRBD1. Sequences were obtained from peripheral blood. CDR3 sequence (DNA): TGTGCCAGCAGTGTCAGGGGGGAAGCTTTCTTT. Translation gives CASSVRGEAFF. Full variable domain (missing parts from reference TRBV28 and TRBJ1-1): DVKVTQSSRYLVKRTGEKVFLECVQDMDHENMFWYRQDPGLGLRLIYFSYDVKMKEKGDIPEGYSVSREKKERFSLILESASTNQTSMYLCASSVRGEAFFGQGTRLTVV.